Sequencing of this TCR beta chain was carried out in a study of T-cell memory formation after mild COVID-19 (dated by TCRdb to about 2021). Regarding the research as a whole: TCR sequence clusters from the two donors were largely donor specific. Longitudinal TCRalpha and TCRbeta repertoire sequencing tracked T-cell clones expanding and contracting after mild COVID-19 in a couple of donors. The cohort was made up of two young adult volunteers, one female and one male, who were previously healthy. Broader findings and caveats from the paper: Clones contracting from day 15 to 85 had balanced CD4/CD8 phenotypes, while a second wave expanding from day 15 to 37 was biased towards CD4+. The detection of some responding clones in pre-infection memory suggests that pre-existing cross-reactive memory T cells joined the SARS-CoV-2 response. Only a couple of mild cases were covered in the study, and larger cohorts including severe cases with pre-infection samples were considered necessary. Contracting CD4+ clones appeared mostly in the CM and EM memory subsets, whereas CD8+ clones were enriched in EMRA. Whether the second-wave clones peaking on day 37 were SARS-CoV-2 specific was not confirmed.

A distance of 15 bases separates the germline ends of V and J, which lose 3 bases and 3 bases respectively. Via the germline V gene, CDR1 is KGHSH and CDR2 LQKENI. The cysteine opens and the phenylalanine closes a CDR3 of 16 amino acids. Only the CDR3 part of the read is kept: 48 bases, read in frame from the first base. About this clonotype itself: There is no known antigen for this receptor. No clone much larger than this one lies a single base away; base qualities are absent.

Ficoll-Paque density gradient centrifugation was the method used to isolate PBMCs. The sample was run on an Illumina NovaSeq 6000. TCRalpha and TCRbeta cDNA libraries were constructed by 5'RACE with constant-segment primers, with sample barcodes and unique molecular identifiers being introduced. Trizol reagent was used to extract RNA from every sample. Amplification of the libraries took two PCR steps, and the second step added a second sample barcode plus Illumina TruSeq adapters. Sequencing of libraries was performed on an Illumina NovaSeq with 2 x 150 bp paired-end reads. As for how the authors treated the data: Demultiplexing of reads and collapsing into UMI-guided consensus sequences were performed with migec v1.2.7. Using mixcr v2.1.11, UMI consensuses were aligned to TRA and TRB V and J templates and then assembled into clonotypes. Expanded or contracted clonotypes were those called significant by both edgeR and NoisET, with noise models trained on biological replicates. edgeR calls used a false discovery rate-adjusted p below 0.01 and a log2 fold-change threshold of 1. As an exploratory analysis of dynamics, max-normalized trajectories of the 1000 most abundant clonotypes were examined with PCA combined with hierarchical clustering. Separately sequenced CD4+ and CD8+ repertoires were used to assign the CD4 or CD8 phenotype of responding clones. The public sequencing data were trimmed at Q25 with fastp and processed into clonotypes with MiXCR by TCRdb, which kept only in-frame beta chains. All rows with the same CDR3 protein become a single entry with the most common DNA and genes. TCRdb's processing, not the study's, gives the V and J calls here. The table for this sample lists hundreds of thousands of distinct CDR3 sequences; about 15% of them were counted only once. The ten biggest clones cover approximately 3.6% of the sample.

The chain couples TRBV18 to TRBJ1-5; a weak D assignment points to TRBD1 (6 bases agree). Sequencing was carried out using PBMCs or a T cell subset sorted from them (not recorded which). The receptor comes from a young man who had mild COVID-19 (a few samples of this study predate the infection). The sample titles of this study are shuffled in the database, so cell type and time point are left out; the donor was told from shared clones. The CDR3 protein: CASSPTGQNYNQPQHF. In nucleotides, the sequence is TGTGCCAGCTCACCGACCGGACAGAATTACAATCAGCCCCAGCATTTT.